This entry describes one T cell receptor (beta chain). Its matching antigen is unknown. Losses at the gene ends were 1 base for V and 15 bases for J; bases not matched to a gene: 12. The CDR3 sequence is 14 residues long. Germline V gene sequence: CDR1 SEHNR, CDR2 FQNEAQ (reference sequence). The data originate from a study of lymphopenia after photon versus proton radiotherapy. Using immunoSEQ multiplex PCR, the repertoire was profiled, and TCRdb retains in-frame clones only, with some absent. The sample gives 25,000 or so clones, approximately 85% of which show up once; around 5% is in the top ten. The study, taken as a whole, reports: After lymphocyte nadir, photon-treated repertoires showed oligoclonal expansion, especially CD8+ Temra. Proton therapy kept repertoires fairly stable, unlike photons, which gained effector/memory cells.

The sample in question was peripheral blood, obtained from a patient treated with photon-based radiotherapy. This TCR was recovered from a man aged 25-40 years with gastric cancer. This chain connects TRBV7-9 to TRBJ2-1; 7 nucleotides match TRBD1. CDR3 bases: TGTGCCAGCAGCTTAGATCACCTAGGGACAGCTTCGTTCTTC. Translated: CASSLDHLGTASFF.